Presented here are 28 T cell receptor beta chains from one specimen sequenced in a study of blood T cell repertoires in COVID-19. Data came from immunoSEQ multiplex PCR; TCRdb stores just in-frame clones and leaves some out. The repertoire holds tens of thousands of clones, with over 60% as singletons. Source material: peripheral blood. The receptors shown here come from a man between 65 and 85 years old with acute or convalescent COVID-19.

V usage is TRBV5-8 and J usage is TRBJ1-5; D may be TRBD1 (5 bases). Germline V gene data show CDR1 as SGHTS and CDR2 as YDEGEE. The ends were cut back, 1 base at V and 3 bases at J, with 11 bases in the middle. The CDR3 consists of 15 residues. The chain's CDR3 is CASSLQGRDNQPQHF. The CDR3 nucleotides are TGTGCCAGCAGCTTGCAGGGTAGGGACAATCAGCCCCAGCATTTT.

This clone was found a few times. DNA of the CDR3: TGTGCCTGGAGTTCCAATCGACAGGGAGACGCTATTGAAGCTTTCTTT. Residues: CAWSSNRQGDAIEAFF. The V and J genes are TRBV30 and TRBJ1-1; 7 positions match TRBD1. The CDR3 is 16 amino acids. Germline lookup yields CDR1 GTSNPN and CDR2 SVGIG (reference sequence). The junction had 16 bases not matched to a gene; V was cut back by 2 bases and J by 7 bases.

V usage is TRBV7-2 and J usage is TRBJ2-4; TRBD1 matches at 8 bases. Trimming removed 3 bases from V and 3 bases from J; junction bases left unmatched: 7. The CDR3 has 16 residues. Germline V gene lookup returns CDR1 SGHTA and CDR2 FQGNSA. This CDR3 is CASSFGQGGIKNIQYF. As DNA, the CDR3 is TGTGCCAGCAGCTTTGGACAGGGAGGAATCAAAAACATTCAGTACTTC.

This clone has only a few counts. The DNA of the CDR3 is TGTGCCAGCAGTTTGCAGACTAACTATGGCTACACCTTC. It codes for CASSLQTNYGYTF. This chain uses TRBV12-3 or TRBV12-4 with TRBJ1-2; D gene uncertain. With 3 bases removed from V and 0 bases from J, the gap between germline ends came to 5 bases. The CDR3 has 13 residues.

This clone was detected many times. The chain recombines TRBV30 with TRBJ1-1; no definite D call. The V gene lost 1 base and the J gene lost 0 bases, with 6 bases spanning the gap. The CDR3 extends over 13 amino acids. The germline CDR1 and CDR2 sequences are GTSNPN and SVGIG (reference sequence). The CDR3 DNA reads TGTGCCTGGAGTGCTTCTTTGAACACTGAAGCTTTCTTT. Encoded protein: CAWSASLNTEAFF.

The V call is TRBV7-8, the J call TRBJ1-3; D remains ambiguous. The CDR3 covers 15 residues. The V and J ends lost 3 bases and 4 bases respectively, with 13 bases between them. CDR1 SGHVS and CDR2 FQNEAQ come from the germline V gene. The CDR3 DNA sequence: TGTGCCAGCAGCTTGGGCCTCGAGAGAGGAAACACCATATATTTT. Protein product: CASSLGLERGNTIYF. The variable domain in full, completed from reference TRBV7-8 and TRBJ1-3, reads GAGVSQSPRYKVAKRGQDVALRCDPISGHVSLFWYQQALGQGPEFLTYFQNEAQLDKSGLPSDRFFAERPEGSVSTLKIQRTQQEDSAVYLCASSLGLERGNTIYFGEGSWLTVV.

The rearrangement uses TRBV10-3 and TRBJ1-2; D call uncertain. Trimming took 0 bases from V and 0 from J, leaving 8 bases between them. Germline V gene lookup returns CDR1 ENHRY and CDR2 SYGVKD. This CDR3 has 15 amino acids. For the CDR3, the DNA is TGTGCCATCAGTGAGTCAAGATCAGCTAACTATGGCTACACCTTC. It is translated as CAISESRSANYGYTF.

This clone has just a few counts. The chain carries TRBV5-1 and TRBJ1-1; the D is unclear. The V end lost 4 bases, the J end lost 1 base, and 20 bases lay between the germline ends. Germline lookup yields CDR1 SGHRS and CDR2 YFSETQ. CDR3 length equals 17 residues. This chain's CDR3 is CASSRSVNRDSNTEAFF. The CDR3 DNA sequence: TGCGCCAGCAGCCGGTCTGTCAACCGGGATTCGAACACTGAAGCTTTCTTT.

CDR3: CASSEEGRRGKLFF. CDR3 sequence (DNA): TGTGCCAGCAGTGAAGAGGGCAGGAGGGGAAAACTGTTTTTT. The chain recombines TRBV2 with TRBJ1-4, with a possible D match to TRBD1 (5 bases). Trimming stripped 1 base from V and 10 bases from J, with 13 bases between. CDR1 is SNHLY and CDR2 is FYNNEI in the germline V gene. This CDR3 has 14 amino acids. The complete variable domain, with remaining parts taken from reference TRBV2 and TRBJ1-4, reads EPEVTQTPSHQVTQMGQEVILRCVPISNHLYFYWYRQILGQKVEFLVSFYNNEISEKSEIFDDQFSVERPDGSNFTLKIRSTKLEDSAMYFCASSEEGRRGKLFFGSGTQLSVL.

This clone has only one observation. The genes are TRBV10-3 and TRBJ2-3, with TRBD1 identical over 8 bases. The CDR3 is made up of 15 amino acids. Germline CDR1 ENHRY, CDR2 SYGVKD. The J segment lost 1 base and the V segment lost 2 bases, leaving 2 bases of the junction unmatched. The CDR3 is CAISEDRGGTDTQYF. The CDR3 DNA sequence: TGTGCCATCAGTGAGGACAGGGGTGGCACAGATACGCAGTATTTT.

This clone was detected only a few times. The chain recombines TRBV28 with TRBJ2-1, with 7 bases fitting TRBD2. The V gene end was trimmed by 5 bases and the J gene end by 4 bases; junction bases not matched to a gene: 5. Germline assignment: CDR1 MDHEN and CDR2 SYDVKM. This CDR3 comprises 14 residues. The DNA of the CDR3 is TGTGCCAGCAGTATAGGGGACTATTACAATGAGCAGTTCTTC. This encodes CASSIGDYYNEQFF.

V gene TRBV5-1 combines with J gene TRBJ2-2; 10 bases are a match to TRBD1. V gave up 5 bases and J gave up 6 bases; unmatched junction bases: 7. CDR1 SGHRS and CDR2 YFSETQ come from the germline V gene. The CDR3 runs to 15 residues. CDR3 in amino acids: CASRAGTGEPGELFF. The CDR3 bases are TGCGCCAGCAGAGCCGGGACAGGGGAACCCGGGGAGCTGTTTTTT.

This clone has only a few counts. At the DNA level, this CDR3 is encoded by other sequences in the same sample as well. J is TRBJ1-2 and V is TRBV19, with TRBD1 identical over 11 bases. The V gene's germline CDR1 is LNHDA and CDR2 SQIVND (reference sequence). The J segment lost 4 bases and the V segment lost 6 bases, leaving 7 bases of the junction unmatched. The length of the CDR3 is 15 residues. The CDR3 region is CASSLRDRGTYGYTF. In nucleotides, the CDR3 is TGTGCCAGTAGCCTACGGGACAGGGGGACCTATGGCTACACCTTC.

The genes are TRBV6-6 and TRBJ1-5; 9 nucleotides line up with TRBD1. The germline gives CDR1 MNHNY, CDR2 SVGAGI (reference sequence). CDR3 length: 17 amino acids. V lost 5 bases to trimming and J lost 5 bases; unmatched junction nucleotides: 13. The CDR3 loop reads CASSPNTGTGSYQPQHF. The CDR3 DNA reads TGTGCCAGCAGTCCCAATACCGGGACAGGGTCTTATCAGCCCCAGCATTTT.

The chain links TRBV5-1 to TRBJ2-2, with 9 nucleotides matching TRBD1. The CDR3 has 15 amino acids. Germline CDR1 is SGHRS and CDR2 is YFSETQ. Germline trimming cut 4 bases from V and 7 bases from J; bases unmatched to any gene: 8. CDR3 DNA: TGCGCCAGCAGCCCTGACAGGGGGTATGGCGGGGAGCTGTTTTTT. It codes for CASSPDRGYGGELFF.

V gene TRBV5-1 combines with J gene TRBJ1-3; maybe TRBD1 (6 bases). Germline lookup yields CDR1 SGHRS and CDR2 YFSETQ. The ends were cut back, 4 bases at V and 4 bases at J, with 15 bases in the middle. CDR3 size: 15 residues. The CDR3 is CASSPDRSLGNTIYF. The CDR3 coding sequence is TGCGCCAGCAGCCCAGACAGGTCCCTGGGAAACACCATATATTTT.

The V and J genes are TRBV28 and TRBJ1-5; 8 nucleotides match TRBD1. The CDR3 contains 13 residues. V lost 8 bases to trimming and J lost 6 bases; unmatched junction nucleotides: 6. Germline CDR1 is MDHEN and CDR2 is SYDVKM. CDR3 bases: TGTGCCAGCGGACAGGGTTTGGGTCAGCCCCAGCATTTT. Translated: CASGQGLGQPQHF.

This clone was recorded once. CDR3 nucleotide sequence: TGTGCCAGTAGTGATTACAGGGGGCTATGGAATCAGCCCCAGCATTTT. Translating gives CASSDYRGLWNQPQHF. V usage is TRBV19 and J usage is TRBJ1-5; TRBD1 matches 9 bases. From germline, CDR1 is LNHDA and CDR2 SQIVND (reference sequence). The ends lost 5 bases at V and 4 bases at J; junction bases unmatched: 9. The CDR3 has 16 amino acids.

V is TRBV5-1 and J is TRBJ2-5; 11 bases agree with TRBD1. V trimming: 3 bases; J trimming: 5 bases; junction bases outside the gene matches: 6. CDR3 length: 15 residues. Germline-derived CDR1 and CDR2 are SGHRS and YFSETQ. The CDR3 DNA is TGCGCCAGCAGCTACGGACAGGGGGCCGGGGAGACCCAGTACTTC. It translates to CASSYGQGAGETQYF.

This clone showed up just a few times. The rearrangement links TRBV29-1 to TRBJ2-1; possible D gene TRBD2, 7 bases. CDR3 length: 15 amino acids. CDR1 and CDR2 (germline): SQVTM, ANQGSEA. Between the trimmed V and J ends, which lost 6 bases and 4 bases, there was a span of 19 bases. The CDR3 nucleotides are TGCAGCGTCGGAACAGGGAGGGTAGGTTACAATGAGCAGTTCTTC. This sequence encodes CSVGTGRVGYNEQFF.

Here the CDR3 reads CASSEHSGGGEKLFF. CDR3 nucleotide sequence: TGTGCCAGCAGTGAACACTCAGGGGGTGGTGAAAAACTGTTTTTT. This rearrangement joins TRBV2 to TRBJ1-4, with TRBD1 identical over 7 bases. This CDR3 is built from 15 residues. From germline, CDR1 is SNHLY and CDR2 FYNNEI. The J segment lost 7 bases and the V segment lost 2 bases, leaving 7 bases of the junction unmatched.

The rearrangement links TRBV24-1 to TRBJ2-1, with TRBD2 matching 8 bases. Trimming took 4 bases from V and 8 from J; bases not matched to a gene: 15. Per the germline V gene, CDR1 is KGHDR and CDR2 is SFDVKD. This CDR3 region has 17 residues. The CDR3 is CATSEFRLASAADEQFF. CDR3 bases: TGTGCCACCAGTGAATTCCGACTAGCGTCCGCCGCGGATGAGCAGTTCTTC.

The chain joins TRBV7-2 to TRBJ2-5; 9 bases map to TRBD1. CDR3 length: 14 amino acids. Germline trimming cut 5 bases from V and 6 bases from J; bases unmatched to any gene: 7. CDR1 is SGHTA and CDR2 is FQGNSA in the germline V gene. The CDR3 spells CASSPGQGRKTQYF. CDR3 bases: TGTGCCAGCAGCCCAGGACAGGGGAGAAAGACCCAGTACTTC.

Remarks on this clone: Other DNA sequences within the sample encode an identical CDR3. The chain carries TRBV5-1 and TRBJ1-2; the D gene is possibly TRBD1 (6 bases). The V gene's germline CDR1 is SGHRS and CDR2 YFSETQ. V was clipped by 3 bases and J by 2 bases, with 14 bases between them. This CDR3 spans 15 amino acids. The CDR3 protein is CASSSGGFRNYGYTF. The CDR3 bases are TGCGCCAGCAGCTCGGGGGGCTTTCGAAACTATGGCTACACCTTC.

This clone was seen only once. The genes are TRBV19 and TRBJ1-4, with TRBD1 matching 8 bases. The V gene's germline CDR1 is LNHDA and CDR2 SQIVND (reference sequence). Trimming at V came to 6 bases and at J to 4 bases, leaving 4 bases not matched to a gene. The CDR3 loop spans 14 amino acids. The CDR3 region is CASRRQGFNEKLFF. The CDR3 DNA reads as TGTGCCAGTAGGAGACAGGGGTTTAATGAAAAACTGTTTTTT.

This chain links TRBV7-7 with TRBJ1-2; D possibly corresponds to TRBD1 (5 bases). This CDR3 region has 15 residues. Trimming took 1 base from V and 4 from J, leaving 13 bases between them. The germline V gene has CDR1 SSHAT and CDR2 FNYEAQ (reference sequence). CDR3 nucleotides: TGTGCCAGCAGCTTAGTGTTCAGGGAAGTCTATGGCTACACCTTC. Translating gives CASSLVFREVYGYTF. Using reference TRBV7-7 and TRBJ1-2 for the parts outside the CDR3, the full variable domain is GAGVSQSPRYKVTKRGQDVTLRCDPISSHATLYWYQQALGQGPEFLTYFNYEAQPDKSGLPSDRFSAERPEGSISTLTIQRTEQRDSAMYRCASSLVFREVYGYTFGSGTRLTVV.

The chain carries TRBV28 and TRBJ1-3, with 8 bases fitting TRBD1. The CDR3 loop spans 13 amino acids. Germline V gene lookup returns CDR1 MDHEN and CDR2 SYDVKM. Trimming removed 4 bases from V and 4 bases from J; junction bases left unmatched: 0. The CDR3 DNA reads TGTGCCAGCAGTTGGACAGGGGGAAACACCATATATTTT. Its translation is CASSWTGGNTIYF.

The CDR3 coding sequence is TGCGCCAGCAGCCCTGTAGGGGCAGGCGGGGGGGGAAAACTGTTTTTT. This encodes CASSPVGAGGGGKLFF. This chain connects TRBV4-1 to TRBJ1-4; tentatively, D is TRBD1 (5 bases). Germline V gene data show CDR1 as MGHRA and CDR2 as YSYEKL. V lost 4 bases to trimming and J lost 10 bases, with 22 bases between them. The length of the CDR3 is 16 residues.